This section outlines one TCR beta chain sequence together with its context. This clone has just one count. The antigen it binds to is not known. Qualities for individual bases were not recorded, and no much larger clone is one base off. V trim: 0 bases; J trim: 5 bases; unmatched bases: 14. Its CDR3 holds 19 amino acids, cysteine through phenylalanine. The entry retains the CDR3 DNA only, 57 bases that are in frame from base 1. CDR1 GTSNPN and CDR2 SVGIG were looked up in the germline V gene (reference sequence). The data derive from a study of Siglec-9 on CD8 T cells in melanoma (dated by TCRdb to about 2019). Concerning the study at large: The study investigated Siglec-9 expression on CD8+ T cells and the role of Siglec-9 in regulating T cells in the melanoma tumor microenvironment.

The study at large found these results: Siglec-9 was reported to mark and regulate an effector memory CD8+ T-cell subset that appeared to accumulate within melanoma tumors.

Receptor amplification or capture employed the immunoSEQ multiplex PCR assay. TCRdb obtained this table from immuneACCESS and retained in-frame rearrangements with V and J assigned. These tables miss some clones; where compared with another copy, unresolved V genes account for less than half of the shortfall, and the remainder is unexplained. Across this sample there are over 30,000 clones, with about 80% seen only once. The ten largest clones represent approximately 1.8% of the sample. Input material: Siglec-9- CD8+ T cells sorted from blood. In the paper's terms, the cell subset or site label means: CD8 T cells lacking Siglec-9. The rearrangement joined TRBV30 to TRBJ2-7; 15 bases in the middle match TRBD2. The TCR sequence derives from a human donor in good health. The DNA sequence is as follows: TGTGCCTGGAGTGTCCTTCTAGGGACTAGCGGGGGGAGGTTCGACGAGCAGTACTTC. It specifies CAWSVLLGTSGGRFDEQYF.